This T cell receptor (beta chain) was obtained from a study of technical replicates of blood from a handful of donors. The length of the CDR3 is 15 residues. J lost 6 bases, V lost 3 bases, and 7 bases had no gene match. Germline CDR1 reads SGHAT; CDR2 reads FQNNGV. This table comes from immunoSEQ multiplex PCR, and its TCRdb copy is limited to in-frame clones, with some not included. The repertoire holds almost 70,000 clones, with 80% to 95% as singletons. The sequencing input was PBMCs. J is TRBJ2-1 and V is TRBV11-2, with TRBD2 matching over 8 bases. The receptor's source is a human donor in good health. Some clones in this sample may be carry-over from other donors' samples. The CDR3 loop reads CASSLGLDWLNEQFF. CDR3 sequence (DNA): TGTGCCAGCAGCTTGGGACTAGACTGGCTCAATGAGCAGTTCTTC.